Listed below are T cell receptor beta chains from one sample, sequenced in a study of T cells after yellow fever vaccination. TCRdb recomputed calls from the 5' RACE reads with MiXCR, one row per CDR3 protein. The table shows more than 450,000 distinct CDR3 sequences, with just over 20% occurring only once. The material sequenced was PBMCs, taken more than 20 days after the first yellow fever vaccination. The origin of the receptors is a man aged 18 to 29 who received the YFV17D yellow fever vaccine. Each CDR3 is given with its conserved first and last residue. A D gene is named only where the DNA matches it firmly. Clone size appears in some rows only: once, few, many, or a class for an expanded clone.

d_gene: -
j_gene: TRBJ1-6
abundance: -
v_gene: TRBV6-5
CDR3nt: TGTGCCAGCAGTTCCGTTGACAGGCAAAGTTCACCCCTCCACTTT
CDR3aa: CASSSVDRQSSPLHF

d_gene: -
j_gene: TRBJ2-3
abundance: -
v_gene: TRBV19
CDR3nt: TGTGCCAGTAGTATAGACTACAGGGATACCACCACAGATACGCAGTATTTT
CDR3aa: CASSIDYRDTTTDTQYF

d_gene: -
j_gene: TRBJ2-3
abundance: -
v_gene: TRBV5-6
CDR3nt: TGTGCCAGCAGCTTGTCGGGAGACCGCACAGATACGCAGTATTTT
CDR3aa: CASSLSGDRTDTQYF

d_gene: -
j_gene: TRBJ2-1
abundance: -
v_gene: TRBV5-1
CDR3nt: TGCGCCAGCAGCTTGGGTTGGGGGGCCGACTACAATGAGCAGTTCTTC
CDR3aa: CASSLGWGADYNEQFF

d_gene: TRBD2
j_gene: TRBJ2-7
abundance: few
v_gene: TRBV9
CDR3nt: TGTGCCAGCAGCGAATCCCCGGGGGGGTGGCAGTACTTC
CDR3aa: CASSESPGGWQYF

d_gene: TRBD1
j_gene: TRBJ2-7
abundance: -
v_gene: TRBV15
CDR3nt: TGTGCCACAGGCCCGGGACAGGGGTACGAGCAGTACTTC
CDR3aa: CATGPGQGYEQYF

d_gene: TRBD2
j_gene: TRBJ2-3
abundance: few
v_gene: TRBV20-1
CDR3nt: TGCAGTGCTAGAGATCCCGGGGGGGCCGGGGATACGCAGTATTTT
CDR3aa: CSARDPGGAGDTQYF

d_gene: -
j_gene: TRBJ2-5
abundance: few
v_gene: TRBV5-1
CDR3nt: TGCGCCAGCAGTCATAGGACGAGGAAAGAGACCCAGTACTTC
CDR3aa: CASSHRTRKETQYF

d_gene: -
j_gene: TRBJ1-4
abundance: -
v_gene: TRBV10-3
CDR3nt: TGTGCCATCAGTGAGTCGATGGCAGAGGAGGAACTGTTTTTT
CDR3aa: CAISESMAEEELFF

d_gene: TRBD1
j_gene: TRBJ1-1
abundance: -
v_gene: TRBV6-2/TRBV6-3
CDR3nt: TGTGCCAGCAGTTACTCGACAGGGACTGAAGCTTTCTTT
CDR3aa: CASSYSTGTEAFF

d_gene: TRBD1
j_gene: TRBJ2-7
abundance: -
v_gene: TRBV19
CDR3nt: TGTGCCAGTAGTAATCCAGGGGGATCCTACGAGCAGTACTTC
CDR3aa: CASSNPGGSYEQYF

d_gene: -
j_gene: TRBJ2-1
abundance: few
v_gene: TRBV7-2
CDR3nt: TGTGCCAGCAGGGTGGGACTGCCGCTCGATGAGCAGTTCTTC
CDR3aa: CASRVGLPLDEQFF

d_gene: -
j_gene: TRBJ1-6
abundance: -
v_gene: TRBV25-1
CDR3nt: TGTGCCAGCAGTGGGACTAGGCCAGGCAATTCACCCCTCCACTTT
CDR3aa: CASSGTRPGNSPLHF

d_gene: -
j_gene: TRBJ2-1
abundance: few
v_gene: TRBV5-4
CDR3nt: TGTGCCAGCAGCCGGAGGCGGCTAGTGGTAGACAATGAGCAGTTCTTC
CDR3aa: CASSRRRLVVDNEQFF

d_gene: -
j_gene: TRBJ2-1
abundance: -
v_gene: TRBV7-8
CDR3nt: TGTGCCAGCAGCCCACCGCTGAGCTCCTACAATGAGCAGTTCTTC
CDR3aa: CASSPPLSSYNEQFF

d_gene: -
j_gene: TRBJ1-1
abundance: -
v_gene: TRBV2
CDR3nt: TGTGCCATCAGGTTGAACTCCGGGGGGACTGAAGCTTTCTTT
CDR3aa: CAIRLNSGGTEAFF

d_gene: TRBD1
j_gene: TRBJ1-1
abundance: -
v_gene: TRBV7-7
CDR3nt: TGTGCTAGCAGCCCCCGACAGGGCGCTGAAGCTTTCTTT
CDR3aa: CASSPRQGAEAFF

d_gene: TRBD2
j_gene: TRBJ2-3
abundance: -
v_gene: TRBV20-1
CDR3nt: TGCAGTGCAACCCCCGGGGGGGCGACAGATACGCAGTATTTT
CDR3aa: CSATPGGATDTQYF

d_gene: TRBD1
j_gene: TRBJ2-5
abundance: few
v_gene: TRBV5-1
CDR3nt: TGCGCCAGCAGCCCAGGACAGGGGATGGAGACCCAGTACTTC
CDR3aa: CASSPGQGMETQYF

d_gene: -
j_gene: TRBJ1-1
abundance: -
v_gene: TRBV5-1
CDR3nt: TGCGCCAGCAGTATGGGCCCCGCGGGGGGCACTGAAGCTTTCTTT
CDR3aa: CASSMGPAGGTEAFF

d_gene: -
j_gene: TRBJ1-4
abundance: -
v_gene: TRBV12-3/TRBV12-4
CDR3nt: TGTGCCAGCAGTCCCGAGGGAGGGAAGAATAATGAAAAACTGTTTTTT
CDR3aa: CASSPEGGKNNEKLFF

d_gene: TRBD1
j_gene: TRBJ1-2
abundance: -
v_gene: TRBV27
CDR3nt: TGTGCCAGCAGTTCTTGGACAGGGGGCTGGGACGGCTACACCTTC
CDR3aa: CASSSWTGGWDGYTF

d_gene: -
j_gene: TRBJ2-5
abundance: -
v_gene: TRBV7-9
CDR3nt: TGTGCCAGCAGCTTAGATGGTCGGCTCGCCAGGACCCAGTACTTC
CDR3aa: CASSLDGRLARTQYF

d_gene: -
j_gene: TRBJ1-1
abundance: -
v_gene: TRBV28
CDR3nt: TGTGCCAGCAGTTTTGCGGCCCTGAACACTGAAGCTTTCTTT
CDR3aa: CASSFAALNTEAFF

d_gene: TRBD1
j_gene: TRBJ2-2
abundance: once
v_gene: TRBV2
CDR3nt: TGTGCCAGCAGTGAAGGGGCCGTGCGGGACAGGTCGGGCACCGGGGAGCTGTTTTTT
CDR3aa: CASSEGAVRDRSGTGELFF

d_gene: TRBD2
j_gene: TRBJ2-5
abundance: -
v_gene: TRBV20-1
CDR3nt: TGCAGTGCACCGGGACTACCCATGGAGACCCAGTACTTC
CDR3aa: CSAPGLPMETQYF

d_gene: TRBD1
j_gene: TRBJ1-6
abundance: few
v_gene: TRBV5-1
CDR3nt: TGCGCCAGCAGCAGGGACAGGGGGTTTCGTTCACCCCTCCACTTT
CDR3aa: CASSRDRGFRSPLHF

d_gene: TRBD2
j_gene: TRBJ2-2
abundance: -
v_gene: TRBV20-1
CDR3nt: TGCAGTGCGCCGGGACTAGCTGCCGGGGAGCTGTTTTTT
CDR3aa: CSAPGLAAGELFF

d_gene: TRBD2
j_gene: TRBJ2-3
abundance: -
v_gene: TRBV7-2
CDR3nt: TGTGCCAGCAGCTTAGTCGGGGGGGCCTCAGATACGCAGTATTTT
CDR3aa: CASSLVGGASDTQYF

d_gene: -
j_gene: TRBJ2-3
abundance: -
v_gene: TRBV7-3
CDR3nt: TGTGCCAGCAGCTTAAGACCTAAAGATACGCAGTATTTT
CDR3aa: CASSLRPKDTQYF

d_gene: TRBD2
j_gene: TRBJ2-7
abundance: once
v_gene: TRBV5-4
CDR3nt: TGTGCCAGCAGCGAGGCTAGCGGGGGCCATTACGAGCAGTACTTC
CDR3aa: CASSEASGGHYEQYF

d_gene: -
j_gene: TRBJ2-2
abundance: few
v_gene: TRBV5-1
CDR3nt: TGCGCCAGCAGCTACCGGGACACGCGGGCCACCGGGGAGCTGTTTTTT
CDR3aa: CASSYRDTRATGELFF

d_gene: -
j_gene: TRBJ1-1
abundance: -
v_gene: TRBV5-6
CDR3nt: TGTGCCAGCAGCTACAGGGAAGGGAGGACTGAAGCTTTCTTT
CDR3aa: CASSYREGRTEAFF

d_gene: TRBD2
j_gene: TRBJ2-1
abundance: -
v_gene: TRBV4-1
CDR3nt: TGCGCCAGCAGCCAAGATTCGGGGGGGGCCCGTAATGAGCAGTTCTTC
CDR3aa: CASSQDSGGARNEQFF

d_gene: TRBD1
j_gene: TRBJ2-1
abundance: -
v_gene: TRBV7-2
CDR3nt: TGTGCCAGCAGCTCCGGACAGGACAATGAGCAGTTCTTC
CDR3aa: CASSSGQDNEQFF

d_gene: -
j_gene: TRBJ2-5
abundance: -
v_gene: TRBV7-2
CDR3nt: TGTGCCAGCAGCTTACTTGGGGTTGTCCAAGAGACCCAGTACTTC
CDR3aa: CASSLLGVVQETQYF

d_gene: TRBD1
j_gene: TRBJ2-1
abundance: few
v_gene: TRBV20-1
CDR3nt: TGCAGTGCCGCAAGCGGGACAGGGGTCAATGAGCAGTTCTTC
CDR3aa: CSAASGTGVNEQFF

d_gene: -
j_gene: TRBJ2-1
abundance: few
v_gene: TRBV4-3
CDR3nt: TGCGCCAGCAGCCAAGAACCAGGCAATGAGCAGTTCTTC
CDR3aa: CASSQEPGNEQFF

d_gene: -
j_gene: TRBJ2-3
abundance: few
v_gene: TRBV2
CDR3nt: TGTGCCAGCAGTGAGGAGGCAGGGCGAACAGATACGCAGTATTTT
CDR3aa: CASSEEAGRTDTQYF

d_gene: TRBD2
j_gene: TRBJ2-1
abundance: -
v_gene: TRBV19
CDR3nt: TGTGCCAGTAGTATAGTTTCTAGCGGGGGTTACAATGAGCAGTTCTTC
CDR3aa: CASSIVSSGGYNEQFF

d_gene: TRBD2
j_gene: TRBJ2-5
abundance: -
v_gene: TRBV6-1
CDR3nt: TGTGCCAGCAGTCGAGGTCTTAGTTTTAGCGGGGGGGAAGAGACCCAGTACTTC
CDR3aa: CASSRGLSFSGGEETQYF

d_gene: -
j_gene: TRBJ2-3
abundance: -
v_gene: TRBV4-3
CDR3nt: TGCGCCAGCAGCCCCTCCCGGGGCGGGGAGTGGGCAGATACGCAGTATTTT
CDR3aa: CASSPSRGGEWADTQYF

d_gene: TRBD2
j_gene: TRBJ2-5
abundance: -
v_gene: TRBV2
CDR3nt: TGTGCCAGCAGTGAGGCCTTTAGCGGGGGCGAGACCCAGTACTTC
CDR3aa: CASSEAFSGGETQYF

d_gene: -
j_gene: TRBJ2-2
abundance: -
v_gene: TRBV25-1
CDR3nt: TGTGCCAGTAAGGGACGGAACACCGGGGAGCTGTTTTTT
CDR3aa: CASKGRNTGELFF